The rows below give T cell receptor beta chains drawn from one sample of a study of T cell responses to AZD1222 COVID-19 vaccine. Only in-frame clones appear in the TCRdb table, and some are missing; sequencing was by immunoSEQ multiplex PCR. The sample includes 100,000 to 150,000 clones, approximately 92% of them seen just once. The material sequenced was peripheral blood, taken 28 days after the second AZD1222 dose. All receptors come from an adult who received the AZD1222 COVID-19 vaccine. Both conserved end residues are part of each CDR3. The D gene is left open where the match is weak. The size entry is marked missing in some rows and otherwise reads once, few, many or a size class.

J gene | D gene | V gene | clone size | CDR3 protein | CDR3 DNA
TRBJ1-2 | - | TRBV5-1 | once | CASSLSGAQDGYTF | TGCGCCAGCAGCTTGTCAGGGGCTCAAGATGGCTACACCTTC
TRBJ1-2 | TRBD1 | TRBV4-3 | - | CASSQVFLGTGENYGYTF | TGCGCCAGCAGCCAAGTTTTCCTCGGGACAGGGGAAAACTATGGCTACACCTTC
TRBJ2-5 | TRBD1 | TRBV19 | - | CASSGAGQGAGETQYF | TGTGCCAGTAGTGGCGCTGGACAGGGGGCAGGAGAGACCCAGTACTTC
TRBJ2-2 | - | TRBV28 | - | CASSLAVATGELFF | TGTGCCAGCAGTTTAGCAGTTGCCACCGGGGAGCTGTTTTTT
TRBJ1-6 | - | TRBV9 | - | CASSVQAGVLNSPLHF | TGTGCCAGCAGCGTTCAAGCAGGGGTTTTAAACTCACCCCTCCACTTT
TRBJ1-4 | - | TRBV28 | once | CATTINEKLFF | TGTGCCACCACGATTAATGAAAAACTGTTTTTT
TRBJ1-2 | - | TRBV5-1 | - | CASSLDTDDYGYTF | TGCGCCAGCAGCTTGGACACTGATGACTATGGCTACACCTTC
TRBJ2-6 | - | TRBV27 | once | CASSLFGSFSGANVLTF | TGTGCCAGCAGTTTATTTGGCAGCTTCTCTGGGGCCAACGTCCTGACTTTC
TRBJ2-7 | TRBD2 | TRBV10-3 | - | CAISQSSGRGGFYEQYF | TGTGCCATCAGTCAGTCTAGCGGGAGGGGGGGATTCTACGAGCAGTACTTC
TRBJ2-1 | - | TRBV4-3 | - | CASSQGIGLANYNEQFF | TGCGCCAGCAGCCAAGGAATCGGTCTAGCGAACTACAATGAGCAGTTCTTC
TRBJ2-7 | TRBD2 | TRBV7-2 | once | CASSKEFGGYEQYF | TGTGCCAGCAGCAAAGAATTCGGGGGGTACGAGCAGTACTTC
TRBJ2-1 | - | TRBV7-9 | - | CASSLGLGQGEQFF | TGTGCCAGCAGCCTCGGACTGGGCCAGGGAGAGCAGTTCTTC
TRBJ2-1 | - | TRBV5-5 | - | CASSTGGFSYNEQFF | TGTGCCAGCTCTACTGGCGGGTTCTCCTACAATGAGCAGTTCTTC
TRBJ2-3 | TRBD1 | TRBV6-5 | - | CASKPGQLPDTQYF | TGTGCCAGCAAACCGGGACAGCTCCCAGATACGCAGTATTTT
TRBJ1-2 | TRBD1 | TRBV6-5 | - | CASRDRVYGYTF | TGTGCCAGCAGGGACAGGGTCTATGGCTACACCTTC
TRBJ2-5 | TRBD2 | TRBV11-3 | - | CASSHAGGRPQETQYF | TGTGCCAGCAGCCATGCGGGAGGCCGCCCTCAAGAGACCCAGTACTTC
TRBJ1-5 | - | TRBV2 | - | CASSEARGINQPQHF | TGTGCCAGCAGTGAAGCGAGGGGGATTAATCAGCCCCAGCATTTT
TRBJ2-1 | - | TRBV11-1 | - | CASSLDRAPYNEQFF | TGTGCCAGCAGCTTAGACCGGGCGCCCTACAATGAGCAGTTCTTC
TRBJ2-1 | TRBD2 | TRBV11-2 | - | CASSYGLAGEVVGNEQFF | TGTGCCAGCAGCTATGGACTAGCGGGAGAGGTGGTCGGCAATGAGCAGTTCTTC
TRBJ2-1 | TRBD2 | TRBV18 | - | CASSPTSGGYNEQFF | TGTGCCAGCTCCCCTACTAGCGGGGGCTACAATGAGCAGTTCTTC
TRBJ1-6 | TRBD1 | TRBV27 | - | CASSLSGQGNSPLHF | TGTGCCAGCAGTTTAAGCGGACAGGGGAATTCACCCCTCCACTTT
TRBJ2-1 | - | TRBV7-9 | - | CASSLGLAEGDEQFF | TGTGCCAGCAGCTTAGGACTAGCTGAGGGGGATGAGCAGTTCTTC
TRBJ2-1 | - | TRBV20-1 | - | CSASGVNEQFF | TGCAGTGCTAGTGGGGTTAATGAGCAGTTCTTC
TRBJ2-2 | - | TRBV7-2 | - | CASSLSQPRELFF | TGTGCCAGCAGCTTAAGCCAGCCCCGGGAGCTGTTTTTT
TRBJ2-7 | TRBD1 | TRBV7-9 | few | CASSPEDRGAPYEQYF | TGTGCCAGCAGCCCCGAAGACAGGGGGGCCCCCTACGAGCAGTACTTC
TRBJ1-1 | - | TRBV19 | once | CASSIPREGRWEAFF | TGTGCCAGTAGTATACCCCGAGAGGGTCGGTGGGAAGCTTTCTTT
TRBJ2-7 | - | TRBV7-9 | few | CASSLSAYEQYF | TGTGCCAGCAGCCTCTCGGCCTACGAGCAGTACTTC
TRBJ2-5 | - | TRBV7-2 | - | CASSPTGNQETQYF | TGTGCCAGCAGCCCAACAGGGAACCAAGAGACCCAGTACTTC
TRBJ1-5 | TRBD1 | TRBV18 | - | CASSPLGQEGQPQHF | TGTGCCAGCTCACCCTTGGGACAGGAGGGTCAGCCCCAGCATTTT
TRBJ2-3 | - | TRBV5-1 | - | CASSFGGQGTDTQYF | TGCGCCAGCAGCTTTGGGGGGCAAGGAACAGATACGCAGTATTTT
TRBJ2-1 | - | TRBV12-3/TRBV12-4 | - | CASSIGLYNEQFF | TGTGCCAGCAGCATAGGACTTTACAATGAGCAGTTCTTC
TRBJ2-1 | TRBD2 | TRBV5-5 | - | CASSWEASGFNEQFF | TGTGCCAGCAGCTGGGAGGCTAGCGGCTTCAATGAGCAGTTCTTC
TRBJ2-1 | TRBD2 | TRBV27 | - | CASSARGGLAAGGEQFF | TGTGCCAGCAGTGCACGAGGGGGACTAGCGGCAGGCGGTGAGCAGTTCTTC
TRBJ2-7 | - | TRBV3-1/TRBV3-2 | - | CASSPELELAMGEQYF | TGTGCCAGCAGCCCGGAACTAGAGCTGGCGATGGGCGAGCAGTACTTC
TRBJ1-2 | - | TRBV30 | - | CAWSGTPAGYTF | TGTGCCTGGAGTGGGACTCCAGCGGGCTACACCTTC
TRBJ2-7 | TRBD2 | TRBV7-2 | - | CASSLGSSGSVHEQYF | TGTGCCAGCAGCCTAGGGTCTAGCGGGAGCGTCCACGAGCAGTACTTC
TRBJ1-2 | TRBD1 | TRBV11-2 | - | CASSSTGQGGLGGYTF | TGTGCCAGCAGCTCCACCGGACAGGGGGGTTTGGGTGGCTACACCTTC
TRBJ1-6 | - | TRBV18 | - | CASSPRKGPDSPLHF | TGTGCCAGCTCACCACGTAAGGGACCCGACTCACCCCTCCACTTT
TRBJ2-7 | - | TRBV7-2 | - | CASSSVGVSSYEQYF | TGTGCCAGCAGCTCGGTGGGGGTAAGCTCCTACGAGCAGTACTTC
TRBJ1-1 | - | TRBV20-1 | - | CSARGNTEAFF | TGCAGTGCTAGAGGCAACACTGAAGCTTTCTTT
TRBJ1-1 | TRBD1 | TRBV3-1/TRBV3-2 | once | CASSQDMGQGRTEAFF | TGTGCCAGCAGCCAAGATATGGGACAGGGGCGGACTGAAGCTTTCTTT
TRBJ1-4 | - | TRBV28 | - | CASSTSKALNEKLFF | TGTGCCAGCAGTACCTCGAAGGCCCTTAATGAAAAACTGTTTTTT
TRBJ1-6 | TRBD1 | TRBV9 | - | CASSFTLGTGDSPLHF | TGTGCCAGCAGCTTTACCTTGGGGACAGGGGATTCACCCCTCCACTTT
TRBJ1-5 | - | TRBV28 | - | CASSKRAASNQPQHF | TGTGCCAGCAGTAAAAGGGCGGCTAGCAATCAGCCCCAGCATTTT
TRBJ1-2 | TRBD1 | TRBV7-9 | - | CASSRQGPYGYTF | TGTGCCAGCAGCCGACAGGGCCCCTATGGCTACACCTTC
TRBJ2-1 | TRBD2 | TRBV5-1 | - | CASSLELAGYDEQFF | TGCGCCAGCAGCTTGGAATTAGCGGGATATGATGAGCAGTTCTTC
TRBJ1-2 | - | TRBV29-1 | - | CSALTGRESNF | TGCAGCGCCTTAACCGGTAGGGAGTCTAACTTC
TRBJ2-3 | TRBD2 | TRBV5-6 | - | CASTLKGTSGTDTQYF | TGTGCCAGCACCCTCAAGGGGACTAGCGGCACAGATACGCAGTATTTT
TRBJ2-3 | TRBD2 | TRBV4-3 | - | CASSSGAVGSGRSTDTQYF | TGCGCCAGCAGCTCGGGGGCGGTAGGTAGCGGGAGGAGCACAGATACGCAGTATTTT
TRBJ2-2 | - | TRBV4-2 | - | CASSPRTAGELFF | TGTGCCAGCAGCCCAAGGACGGCCGGGGAGCTGTTTTTT
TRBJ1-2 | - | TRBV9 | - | CASSVGGANYGYTF | TGTGCCAGCAGCGTAGGAGGCGCTAACTATGGCTACACCTTC
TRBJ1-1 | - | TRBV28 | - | CASRESQGSNTEAFF | TGTGCCAGCAGGGAATCACAGGGCTCGAACACTGAAGCTTTCTTT
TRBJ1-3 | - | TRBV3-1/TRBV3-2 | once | CASSQMPSNGNTIYF | TGTGCCAGCAGCCAAATGCCCAGCAACGGAAACACCATATATTTT